This T cell receptor beta chain was retrieved from a study of OX40 agonist ivuxolimab in advanced cancers. Findings and limits, study-wide: Expanded clones were, on average, more numerous in CD8+ T cells than in CD4+.

Clones were sequenced by immunoSEQ multiplex PCR, and TCRdb holds only the in-frame ones, with some missing. In the table there are approximately 87,000 clones, around nine tenths of which are singletons. The CDR3 consists of 13 residues. CDR1 SEHNR and CDR2 FQNEAQ come from the germline V gene (reference sequence). V was pared by 5 bases and J by 4 bases, with 8 bases between. The table lists this clone with a few counts. What it binds is unknown. Blood got drawn at baseline, again on cycle 4 day 1, and then on cycle 7 day 1. The source of this sequence is an adult with an advanced solid tumor such as melanoma, head and neck, liver or kidney cancer. The chain has TRBV7-9 and TRBJ2-2; D uncertain. The specimen was CD4+ or CD8+ T cells sorted from blood, collected in a trial of the OX40 agonist ivuxolimab. The CDR3 loop is CASSPRRTGELFF. Here the CDR3 DNA reads TGTGCCAGCAGCCCTCGCCGCACCGGGGAGCTGTTTTTT. Drawing the rest from reference TRBV7-9 and TRBJ2-2, the complete variable domain is DTGVSQNPRHKITKRGQNVTFRCDPISEHNRLYWYRQTLGQGPEFLTYFQNEAQLEKSRLLSDRFSAERPKGSFSTLEIQRTEQGDSAMYLCASSPRRTGELFFGEGSRLTVL.